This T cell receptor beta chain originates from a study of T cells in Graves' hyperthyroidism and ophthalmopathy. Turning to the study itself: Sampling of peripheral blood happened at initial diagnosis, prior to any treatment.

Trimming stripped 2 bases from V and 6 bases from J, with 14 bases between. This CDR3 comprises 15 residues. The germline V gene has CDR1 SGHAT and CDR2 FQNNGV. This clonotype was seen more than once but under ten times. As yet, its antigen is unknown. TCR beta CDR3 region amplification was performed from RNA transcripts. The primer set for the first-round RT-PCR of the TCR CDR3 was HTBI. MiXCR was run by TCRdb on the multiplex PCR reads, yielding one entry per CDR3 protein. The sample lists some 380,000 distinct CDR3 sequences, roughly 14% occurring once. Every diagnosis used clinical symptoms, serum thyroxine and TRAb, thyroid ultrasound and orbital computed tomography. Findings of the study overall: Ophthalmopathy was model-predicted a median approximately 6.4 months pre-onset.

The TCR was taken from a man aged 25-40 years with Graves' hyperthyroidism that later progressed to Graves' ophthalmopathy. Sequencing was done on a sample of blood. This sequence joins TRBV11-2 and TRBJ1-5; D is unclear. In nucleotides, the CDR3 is TGTGCCAGCAGCTTAAATGGTCGGTACGGTCAGCCCCAGCATTTT. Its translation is CASSLNGRYGQPQHF.